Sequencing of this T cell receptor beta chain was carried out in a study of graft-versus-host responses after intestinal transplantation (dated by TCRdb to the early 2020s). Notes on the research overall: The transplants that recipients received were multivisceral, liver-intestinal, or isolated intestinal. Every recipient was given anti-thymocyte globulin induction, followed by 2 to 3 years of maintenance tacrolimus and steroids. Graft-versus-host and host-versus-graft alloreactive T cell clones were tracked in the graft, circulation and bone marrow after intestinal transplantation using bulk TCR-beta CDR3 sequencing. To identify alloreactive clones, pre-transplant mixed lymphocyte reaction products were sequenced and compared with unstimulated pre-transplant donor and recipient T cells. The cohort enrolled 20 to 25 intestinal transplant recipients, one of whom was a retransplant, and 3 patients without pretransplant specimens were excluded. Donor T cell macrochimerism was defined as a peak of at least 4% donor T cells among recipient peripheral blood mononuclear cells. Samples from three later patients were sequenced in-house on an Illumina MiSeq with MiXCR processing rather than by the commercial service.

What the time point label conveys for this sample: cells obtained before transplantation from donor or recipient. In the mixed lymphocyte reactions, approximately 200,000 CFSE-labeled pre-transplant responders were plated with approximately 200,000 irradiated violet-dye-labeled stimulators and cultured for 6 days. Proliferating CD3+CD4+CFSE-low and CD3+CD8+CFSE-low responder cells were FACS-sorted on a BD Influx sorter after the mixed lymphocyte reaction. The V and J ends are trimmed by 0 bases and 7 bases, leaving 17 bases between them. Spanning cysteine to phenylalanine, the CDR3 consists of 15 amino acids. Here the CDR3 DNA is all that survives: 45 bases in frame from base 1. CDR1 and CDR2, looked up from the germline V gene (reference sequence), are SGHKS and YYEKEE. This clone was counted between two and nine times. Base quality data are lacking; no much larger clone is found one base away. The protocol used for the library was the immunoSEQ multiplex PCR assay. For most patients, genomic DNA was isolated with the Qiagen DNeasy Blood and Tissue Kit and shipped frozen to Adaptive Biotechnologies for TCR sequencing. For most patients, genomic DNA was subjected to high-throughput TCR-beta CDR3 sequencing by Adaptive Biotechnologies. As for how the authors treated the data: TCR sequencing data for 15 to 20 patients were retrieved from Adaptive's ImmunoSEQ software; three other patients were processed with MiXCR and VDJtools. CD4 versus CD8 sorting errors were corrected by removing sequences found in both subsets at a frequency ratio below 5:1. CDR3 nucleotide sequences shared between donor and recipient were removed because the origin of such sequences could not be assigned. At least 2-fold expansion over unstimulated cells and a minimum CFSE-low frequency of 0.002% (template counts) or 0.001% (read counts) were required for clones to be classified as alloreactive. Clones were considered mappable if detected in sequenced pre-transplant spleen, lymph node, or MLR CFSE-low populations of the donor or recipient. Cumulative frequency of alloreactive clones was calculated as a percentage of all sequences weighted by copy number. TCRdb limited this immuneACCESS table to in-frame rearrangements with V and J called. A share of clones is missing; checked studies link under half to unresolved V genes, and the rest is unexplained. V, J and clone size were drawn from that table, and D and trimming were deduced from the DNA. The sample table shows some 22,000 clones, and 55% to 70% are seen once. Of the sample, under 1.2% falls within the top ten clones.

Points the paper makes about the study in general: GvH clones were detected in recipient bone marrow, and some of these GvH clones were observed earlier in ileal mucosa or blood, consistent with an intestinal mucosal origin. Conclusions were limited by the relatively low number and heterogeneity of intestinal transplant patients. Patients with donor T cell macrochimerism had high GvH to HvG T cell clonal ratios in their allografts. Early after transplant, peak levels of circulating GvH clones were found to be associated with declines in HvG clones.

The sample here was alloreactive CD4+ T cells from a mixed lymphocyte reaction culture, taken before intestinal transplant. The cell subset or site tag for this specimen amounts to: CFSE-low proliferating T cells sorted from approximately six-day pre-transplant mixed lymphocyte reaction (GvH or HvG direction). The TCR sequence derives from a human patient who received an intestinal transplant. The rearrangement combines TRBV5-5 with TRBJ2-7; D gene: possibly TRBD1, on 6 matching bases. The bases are TGTGCCAGCAGCTTGGGCACAGGGCCTGGCGGAGAGCAGTACTTC. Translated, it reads CASSLGTGPGGEQYF.